These 7 T cell receptor beta chains were sequenced from one sample in a study of T cells in Graves' hyperthyroidism and ophthalmopathy. Using RNA transcripts as the source, TCR beta CDR3 regions were amplified. The primer set for the first-round RT-PCR of the TCR CDR3 was HTBI. In TCRdb, the multiplex PCR reads were re-called with MiXCR into one record per CDR3 protein. The profile shows 530,000 or so distinct CDR3 sequences, roughly 18% of them singletons. The sequenced material came from blood. The source of these receptors is a woman younger than 35 with Graves' ophthalmopathy.

The table lists this clonotype with a count of one. A read error may be the cause here, since a much bigger clone is one base away. The J gene is TRBJ2-7, the V gene TRBV11-2; D might be TRBD1 (5 bases). Germline V lookup: CDR1 SGHAT, CDR2 FQNNGV. The CDR3 is made up of 12 amino acids. The CDR3 region has the DNA TGTGCCAGCAGCCTAGACAGATCCGAGCAGTACTTC. Translated: CASSLDRSEQYF.

The gene calls are TRBV28 and TRBJ1-2, with 11 nucleotides matching TRBD1. Germline-derived CDR1 and CDR2 are MDHEN and SYDVKM. This CDR3 region has 13 residues. J gave up 8 bases and V 7 bases, and 6 bases lay outside the gene matches. This CDR3 is CASILDRGQGYTF. The CDR3 nucleotides read TGTGCCAGCATCCTGGACAGGGGGCAAGGCTACACCTTC.

This clonotype has ten or more counts. The rearrangement uses TRBV7-3 and TRBJ2-3; a weak D match, TRBD2 (5 bases). This CDR3 is built from 15 residues. CDR1 is SGHTA, CDR2 FQGTGA, per germline. V was pared by 2 bases and J by 0 bases, with 9 bases between. The CDR3 bases are TGTGCCAGCAGCTTAGACGGGGATAGCACAGATACGCAGTATTTT. This codes for CASSLDGDSTDTQYF.

This clonotype was recorded a few times. The rearrangement uses TRBV28 and TRBJ2-3, with D perhaps given as TRBD1 or TRBD2 (5 bases each). Germline CDR1 MDHEN, CDR2 SYDVKM. The germline V and J ends were trimmed by 2 bases and 8 bases, with 29 bases remaining between them. The CDR3 sequence is 19 residues long. CDR3 in amino acids: CASSLNYFLRDLLEGTQYF. The CDR3 DNA is TGTGCCAGCAGTTTAAATTATTTTCTCAGGGACCTACTAGAAGGTACGCAGTATTTT. Variable domain in full (rest from reference TRBV28 and TRBJ2-3): DVKVTQSSRYLVKRTGEKVFLECVQDMDHENMFWYRQDPGLGLRLIYFSYDVKMKEKGDIPEGYSVSREKKERFSLILESASTNQTSMYLCASSLNYFLRDLLEGTQYFGPGTRLTVL.

The chain is built from TRBV30 and TRBJ1-4; D remains unclear. V lost 3 bases, J lost 5 bases, and 13 bases lay in between. Per the germline V gene, CDR1 is GTSNPN and CDR2 is SVGIG (reference sequence). CDR3 length equals 14 residues. CDR3 in amino acids: CAWSGPLPNEKLFF. DNA for the CDR3: TGTGCCTGGAGCGGGCCCCTTCCCAATGAAAAACTGTTTTTT.

This rearrangement joins TRBV4-1 to TRBJ2-5, with 9 positions matching TRBD2. The CDR3 has 20 residues. From germline, CDR1 is MGHRA and CDR2 YSYEKL. V lost 2 bases, J lost 0 bases, and 16 bases stayed unmatched. CDR3 region: CASSQLRWASGDLHQETQYF. CDR3 nucleotides: TGCGCCAGCAGCCAATTACGTTGGGCTAGCGGGGACCTCCACCAAGAGACCCAGTACTTC.

The sample holds many counts of this clonotype. The CDR3 region has the DNA TGTGCCAGCAGTCACTCGACAGGCTTGCAAGAGACCCAGTACTTC. Translation: CASSHSTGLQETQYF. The chain has TRBV28 and TRBJ2-5, with D possibly being TRBD1 (6 bases). The CDR3 is made up of 15 amino acids. The germline V and J ends were trimmed by 5 bases and 2 bases, with 15 bases remaining between them. Germline V CDR1 and CDR2: MDHEN, SYDVKM.